This T cell receptor (beta chain) was observed in a study of blood T cell repertoires in COVID-19. Germline V CDR1 and CDR2: SGDLS, YYNGEE. The CDR3 spans 16 residues. Deletions cut 3 bases from V and 4 bases from J, with 19 bases between. Clinical history reported by participants formed the basis on which cohorts were assigned. Recovery meant two consecutive negative NP/OP PCR tests, professional clearance, or resolved symptoms. Some clones are missing from TCRdb's copy, which holds only in-frame ones; the method was immunoSEQ multiplex PCR. The profile shows 400,000 to 450,000 clones, roughly 87% of them singletons.

Source material: PBMCs or T cells enriched from blood (not recorded which). The chain joins TRBV9 to TRBJ1-1, with D perhaps TRBD1 (5 bases). This TCR was sampled from a man aged 18 to 30 who had recovered from COVID-19. The CDR3 protein is CASSEGSGGIATEAFF. Here the CDR3 DNA reads TGTGCCAGCAGCGAGGGGTCCGGTGGGATCGCCACTGAAGCTTTCTTT.